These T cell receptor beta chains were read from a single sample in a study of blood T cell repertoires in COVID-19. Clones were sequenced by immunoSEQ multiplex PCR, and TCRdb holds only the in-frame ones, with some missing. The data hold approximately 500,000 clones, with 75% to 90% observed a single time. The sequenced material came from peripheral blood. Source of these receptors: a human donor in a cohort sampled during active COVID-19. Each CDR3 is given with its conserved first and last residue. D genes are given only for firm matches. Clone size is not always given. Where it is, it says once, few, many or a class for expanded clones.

CDR3aa: CAWSVIRSSGNTIYF
CDR3nt: TGTGCCTGGAGTGTAATCCGGAGCTCTGGAAACACCATATATTTT
d_gene: NA
j_gene: TRBJ1-3
abundance: NA
v_gene: TRBV30

CDR3aa: CATKVAGGRHEQFF
CDR3nt: TGTGCCACCAAAGTAGCGGGAGGACGTCATGAGCAGTTCTTC
d_gene: TRBD2
j_gene: TRBJ2-1
abundance: NA
v_gene: TRBV15

CDR3aa: CASSSITSGRKENEQFF
CDR3nt: TGTGCCAGCAGCTCGATTACTAGCGGGAGAAAGGAAAATGAGCAGTTCTTC
d_gene: TRBD2
j_gene: TRBJ2-1
abundance: NA
v_gene: TRBV7-9

CDR3aa: CAGHLSPGEQYF
CDR3nt: TGTGCCGGCCACTTGTCCCCGGGCGAGCAGTACTTC
d_gene: NA
j_gene: TRBJ2-7
abundance: NA
v_gene: TRBV2

CDR3aa: CASSLSGLAGGTDTQYF
CDR3nt: TGTGCCAGCAGTTTATCCGGACTAGCGGGGGGCACAGATACGCAGTATTTT
d_gene: TRBD2
j_gene: TRBJ2-3
abundance: NA
v_gene: TRBV27

CDR3aa: CASSQDKRLAGHNEQFF
CDR3nt: TGTGCCAGCAGCCAAGATAAGAGACTAGCGGGACACAATGAGCAGTTCTTC
d_gene: TRBD2
j_gene: TRBJ2-1
abundance: NA
v_gene: TRBV4-2

CDR3aa: CASSPLGGNEKLFF
CDR3nt: TGTGCCAGCTCACCATTAGGGGGTAATGAAAAACTGTTTTTT
d_gene: NA
j_gene: TRBJ1-4
abundance: few
v_gene: TRBV18

CDR3aa: CASSAVAGAVSGNTIYF
CDR3nt: TGTGCCAGCAGTGCCGTTGCTGGAGCTGTCTCTGGAAACACCATATATTTT
d_gene: NA
j_gene: TRBJ1-3
abundance: NA
v_gene: TRBV2

CDR3aa: CASSRREVSEQYF
CDR3nt: TGTGCCAGCAGCCGTCGGGAGGTTAGCGAGCAGTACTTC
d_gene: TRBD2
j_gene: TRBJ2-7
abundance: NA
v_gene: TRBV6-5

CDR3aa: CASTTTSDSYEQYF
CDR3nt: TGCGCCAGCACCACGACTAGCGACTCCTACGAGCAGTACTTC
d_gene: TRBD2
j_gene: TRBJ2-7
abundance: NA
v_gene: TRBV5-1

CDR3aa: CASSLRGTGGNTIYF
CDR3nt: TGTGCCAGCAGCCTCAGGGGTACGGGTGGAAACACCATATATTTT
d_gene: NA
j_gene: TRBJ1-3
abundance: NA
v_gene: TRBV7-2

CDR3aa: CASSSTTAAGYTF
CDR3nt: TGTGCCAGCAGCTCGACGACCGCGGCAGGCTACACCTTC
d_gene: NA
j_gene: TRBJ1-2
abundance: NA
v_gene: TRBV7-2

CDR3aa: CASSLTGRATYEQYF
CDR3nt: TGTGCCAGCAGTTTAACCGGCAGGGCGACCTACGAGCAGTACTTC
d_gene: NA
j_gene: TRBJ2-7
abundance: NA
v_gene: TRBV28

CDR3aa: CASSQVMGLADTGELFF
CDR3nt: TGTGCCAGCAGCCAAGTGATGGGACTAGCAGACACCGGGGAGCTGTTTTTT
d_gene: TRBD2
j_gene: TRBJ2-2
abundance: NA
v_gene: TRBV4-2

CDR3aa: CASSLTGGPYNEQFF
CDR3nt: TGTGCCAGCAGCTTAACAGGGGGCCCATACAATGAGCAGTTCTTC
d_gene: TRBD1
j_gene: TRBJ2-1
abundance: NA
v_gene: TRBV7-3

CDR3aa: CASSLESRGLYTF
CDR3nt: TGTGCCAGCAGCTTAGAAAGCAGAGGCCTCTACACCTTC
d_gene: NA
j_gene: TRBJ1-2
abundance: few
v_gene: TRBV7-8

CDR3aa: CAIYGGRAGTDTQYF
CDR3nt: TGCGCCATTTACGGGGGGAGGGCCGGTACAGATACGCAGTATTTT
d_gene: TRBD2
j_gene: TRBJ2-3
abundance: NA
v_gene: TRBV10-2

CDR3aa: CASTPGNGNSPLHF
CDR3nt: TGTGCCAGCACCCCCGGGAACGGAAATTCACCCCTCCACTTT
d_gene: NA
j_gene: TRBJ1-6
abundance: NA
v_gene: TRBV6-5

CDR3aa: CASSIGSGLGEQYF
CDR3nt: TGTGCCAGTAGTATTGGGTCAGGACTTGGGGAGCAGTACTTC
d_gene: NA
j_gene: TRBJ2-7
abundance: NA
v_gene: TRBV19

CDR3aa: CASSLGLAGAADTQYF
CDR3nt: TGTGCCAGCAGCCTGGGACTAGCGGGAGCGGCAGATACGCAGTATTTT
d_gene: TRBD2
j_gene: TRBJ2-3
abundance: NA
v_gene: TRBV7-3

CDR3aa: CASSPGRGGTTEAFF
CDR3nt: TGTGCCAGCTCACCAGGGAGGGGCGGAACCACTGAAGCTTTCTTT
d_gene: NA
j_gene: TRBJ1-1
abundance: NA
v_gene: TRBV18

CDR3aa: CASSDRGTPEAFF
CDR3nt: TGTGCCAGCAGTGACAGGGGGACCCCTGAAGCTTTCTTT
d_gene: TRBD1
j_gene: TRBJ1-1
abundance: NA
v_gene: TRBV27

CDR3aa: CASRGTSGQPQHF
CDR3nt: TGTGCCAGCAGGGGGACTAGTGGCCAGCCCCAGCATTTT
d_gene: NA
j_gene: TRBJ1-5
abundance: NA
v_gene: TRBV12-3/TRBV12-4

CDR3aa: CASSEQGPLNEKLFF
CDR3nt: TGTGCCAGCAGTGAGCAGGGGCCACTTAATGAAAAACTGTTTTTT
d_gene: NA
j_gene: TRBJ1-4
abundance: NA
v_gene: TRBV2

CDR3aa: CASSEVRGTNTEAFF
CDR3nt: TGTGCCAGCAGTGAAGTGCGGGGCACGAACACTGAAGCTTTCTTT
d_gene: NA
j_gene: TRBJ1-1
abundance: NA
v_gene: TRBV25-1

CDR3aa: CASSPGREAEAFF
CDR3nt: TGTGCCAGCAGCCCAGGGAGGGAAGCTGAAGCTTTCTTT
d_gene: NA
j_gene: TRBJ1-1
abundance: once
v_gene: TRBV9

CDR3aa: CASTTTRNYEQYF
CDR3nt: TGTGCCAGCACCACGACACGGAACTACGAGCAGTACTTC
d_gene: NA
j_gene: TRBJ2-7
abundance: NA
v_gene: TRBV12-3/TRBV12-4

CDR3aa: CASSGDWAKRGTDTQYF
CDR3nt: TGTGCCAGCAGTGGCGACTGGGCGAAGAGGGGCACAGATACGCAGTATTTT
d_gene: NA
j_gene: TRBJ2-3
abundance: NA
v_gene: TRBV28

CDR3aa: CATSLDRGGNTEAFF
CDR3nt: TGTGCCACCAGCCTCGACAGGGGCGGGAACACTGAAGCTTTCTTT
d_gene: TRBD1
j_gene: TRBJ1-1
abundance: NA
v_gene: TRBV6-2/TRBV6-3

CDR3aa: CASSPRDTQYF
CDR3nt: TGTGCCAGCAGCCCACGGGATACGCAGTATTTT
d_gene: NA
j_gene: TRBJ2-3
abundance: NA
v_gene: TRBV28

CDR3aa: CASSFRGLAGGAGELFF
CDR3nt: TGTGCCAGCAGTTTTCGAGGACTAGCGGGAGGGGCCGGGGAGCTGTTTTTT
d_gene: TRBD2
j_gene: TRBJ2-2
abundance: NA
v_gene: TRBV25-1

CDR3aa: CASSQGDRDIEKLFF
CDR3nt: TGCGCCAGCAGCCAAGGGGACAGGGATATTGAAAAACTGTTTTTT
d_gene: TRBD1
j_gene: TRBJ1-4
abundance: NA
v_gene: TRBV4-3

CDR3aa: CASSPQNWNTEAFF
CDR3nt: TGTGCCAGCAGCCCCCAAAATTGGAACACTGAAGCTTTCTTT
d_gene: NA
j_gene: TRBJ1-1
abundance: NA
v_gene: TRBV9

CDR3aa: CASSPPSGAVNEKLFF
CDR3nt: TGTGCCAGCTCACCACCGAGCGGAGCGGTTAATGAAAAACTGTTTTTT
d_gene: NA
j_gene: TRBJ1-4
abundance: few
v_gene: TRBV18

CDR3aa: CASSSAAGHSPLHF
CDR3nt: TGTGCCAGCAGCTCGGCTGCAGGGCATTCACCCCTCCACTTT
d_gene: NA
j_gene: TRBJ1-6
abundance: NA
v_gene: TRBV28

CDR3aa: CASSRVTGSYEQYF
CDR3nt: TGCGCCAGCAGCCGAGTGACAGGGTCCTACGAGCAGTACTTC
d_gene: TRBD1
j_gene: TRBJ2-7
abundance: NA
v_gene: TRBV4-3

CDR3aa: CATGSRLAVYNEQFF
CDR3nt: TGTGCCACCGGCAGTCGGCTAGCGGTCTACAATGAGCAGTTCTTC
d_gene: TRBD2
j_gene: TRBJ2-1
abundance: NA
v_gene: TRBV24-1

CDR3aa: CASSPGQGLNTIYF
CDR3nt: TGTGCCAGCAGCCCTGGTCAGGGGTTAAACACCATATATTTT
d_gene: NA
j_gene: TRBJ1-3
abundance: NA
v_gene: TRBV7-2

CDR3aa: CASSWTGNIEAFF
CDR3nt: TGTGCCAGCAGCTGGACAGGGAACATTGAAGCTTTCTTT
d_gene: TRBD1
j_gene: TRBJ1-1
abundance: NA
v_gene: TRBV6-5

CDR3aa: CASSYHGRGSSYNEQFF
CDR3nt: TGTGCCAGCAGCTATCACGGAAGAGGGAGCTCCTACAATGAGCAGTTCTTC
d_gene: NA
j_gene: TRBJ2-1
abundance: NA
v_gene: TRBV21-1

CDR3aa: CASRLRGLNYGYTF
CDR3nt: TGTGCCAGCCGCTTGCGGGGACTTAACTATGGCTACACCTTC
d_gene: NA
j_gene: TRBJ1-2
abundance: NA
v_gene: TRBV5-8

CDR3aa: CSVGPDSYTDTQYF
CDR3nt: TGCAGCGTTGGACCGGACAGTTACACAGATACGCAGTATTTT
d_gene: NA
j_gene: TRBJ2-3
abundance: NA
v_gene: TRBV29-1

CDR3aa: CASSRKAGFGNEQFF
CDR3nt: TGTGCCAGCAGCCGGAAAGCGGGATTCGGCAATGAGCAGTTCTTC
d_gene: TRBD2
j_gene: TRBJ2-1
abundance: NA
v_gene: TRBV27

CDR3aa: CASSVAIREGADTQYF
CDR3nt: TGTGCCAGCAGCGTAGCTATTCGGGAGGGCGCGGATACGCAGTATTTT
d_gene: TRBD2
j_gene: TRBJ2-3
abundance: NA
v_gene: TRBV9

CDR3aa: CASSFAGSSYEQYF
CDR3nt: TGCGCCAGCAGTTTCGCCGGGAGCTCCTACGAGCAGTACTTC
d_gene: NA
j_gene: TRBJ2-7
abundance: NA
v_gene: TRBV5-1

CDR3aa: CASSQAQGSYEQYF
CDR3nt: TGTGCCAGCAGCCAAGCACAGGGATCCTACGAGCAGTACTTC
d_gene: NA
j_gene: TRBJ2-7
abundance: NA
v_gene: TRBV3-1/TRBV3-2

CDR3aa: CASSVARKTGVTGYTF
CDR3nt: TGTGCCAGCAGCGTAGCCCGAAAAACAGGGGTTACTGGCTACACCTTC
d_gene: TRBD1
j_gene: TRBJ1-2
abundance: NA
v_gene: TRBV9

CDR3aa: CASSNMGLDSNQPQHF
CDR3nt: TGTGCCAGCAGTAATATGGGGCTAGATAGCAATCAGCCCCAGCATTTT
d_gene: NA
j_gene: TRBJ1-5
abundance: NA
v_gene: TRBV28

CDR3aa: CASSLSGYEQYF
CDR3nt: TGTGCCAGCAGCCTGTCGGGGTACGAGCAGTACTTC
d_gene: NA
j_gene: TRBJ2-7
abundance: few
v_gene: TRBV7-9

CDR3aa: CASSSKGLAGVGGDTQYF
CDR3nt: TGTGCCAGCAGTTCGAAGGGACTAGCGGGAGTGGGTGGAGATACGCAGTATTTT
d_gene: TRBD2
j_gene: TRBJ2-3
abundance: NA
v_gene: TRBV5-4

CDR3aa: CASSSDRAGADEKLFF
CDR3nt: TGCGCCAGCAGCTCGGATCGTGCAGGTGCCGATGAAAAACTGTTTTTT
d_gene: NA
j_gene: TRBJ1-4
abundance: NA
v_gene: TRBV5-1

CDR3aa: CAWKWGLLATEAFF
CDR3nt: TGTGCCTGGAAATGGGGCCTGTTAGCAACTGAAGCTTTCTTT
d_gene: NA
j_gene: TRBJ1-1
abundance: NA
v_gene: TRBV30

CDR3aa: CASSTGPSGRGETQYF
CDR3nt: TGTGCCAGCAGCACGGGTCCTAGCGGGAGGGGGGAGACCCAGTACTTC
d_gene: TRBD2
j_gene: TRBJ2-5
abundance: NA
v_gene: TRBV5-4

CDR3aa: CASSLSGPLNTEAFF
CDR3nt: TGTGCCAGCAGTTTAAGTGGGCCGCTGAACACTGAAGCTTTCTTT
d_gene: NA
j_gene: TRBJ1-1
abundance: NA
v_gene: TRBV27

CDR3aa: CASSLGAGVNSYEQYF
CDR3nt: TGTGCCAGCAGCTTAGGGGCAGGGGTTAACTCCTACGAGCAGTACTTC
d_gene: NA
j_gene: TRBJ2-7
abundance: NA
v_gene: TRBV7-2

CDR3aa: CASSPGLAKLYEQYF
CDR3nt: TGTGCCAGCAGTCCCGGACTAGCGAAATTATACGAGCAGTACTTC
d_gene: TRBD2
j_gene: TRBJ2-7
abundance: NA
v_gene: TRBV6-5

CDR3aa: CASSPSTSGSYNEQFF
CDR3nt: TGTGCCAGCAGCCCCTCAACTAGCGGGAGTTACAATGAGCAGTTCTTC
d_gene: TRBD2
j_gene: TRBJ2-1
abundance: NA
v_gene: TRBV7-3

CDR3aa: CASTKAGVGEQYF
CDR3nt: TGTGCCAGCACAAAAGCGGGAGTGGGGGAGCAGTACTTC
d_gene: TRBD2
j_gene: TRBJ2-7
abundance: NA
v_gene: TRBV2